Following are 10 T cell receptor beta chains from one sample sequenced in a study of T cells after yellow fever vaccination. From the 5' RACE reads, TCRdb called clonotypes with MiXCR, one entry per CDR3 protein. In the table there are 96,000 or so distinct CDR3 sequences, about 8.2% of which are singletons. The source material was CD8+ T cells not binding an NS4B(214-222) dextramer, sorted from PBMCs, sampled less than 18 days after the first yellow fever vaccination. The receptors shown here come from a man between 18 and 29 years old who received the YFV17D yellow fever vaccine.

This chain uses TRBV7-9 with TRBJ2-5; no clear D gene. Trimming stripped 4 bases from V and 5 bases from J, with 8 bases between. Germline V gene data show CDR1 as SEHNR and CDR2 as FQNEAQ (reference sequence). The CDR3 extends over 12 amino acids. The CDR3 DNA follows: TGTGCCAGCAGCTCGGCGTGGGAGACCCAGTACTTC. Protein sequence: CASSSAWETQYF.

A word on this clonotype: Sequence at one end of the junction differs from germline and may be a read error. The chain has TRBV6-2 or TRBV6-3 and TRBJ2-3; D uncertain. There are 12 residues in the CDR3. The germline V gene has CDR1 MNHEY and CDR2 SVGEGT. The CDR3 protein is CASSYRSDSQYF. As DNA, the CDR3 is TGTGCCAGCAGTTACAGATCAGATTCGCAGTATTTT.

The J gene is TRBJ2-4, the V gene TRBV12-3 or TRBV12-4; TRBD2 might be the D (6 bases). This CDR3 region has 16 residues. Deletions cut 10 bases from V and 0 bases from J, with 19 bases between. CDR3 sequence: CATPGDKDLAKNIQYF. For the CDR3, the DNA is TGTGCCACCCCGGGAGATAAAGACCTAGCCAAAAACATTCAGTACTTC.

The chain joins TRBV29-1 to TRBJ2-7; D is ambiguous. V was clipped by 6 bases and J by 3 bases, with 9 bases between them. Germline lookup yields CDR1 SQVTM and CDR2 ANQGSEA. The CDR3 is 11 residues long. CDR3 loop: CSVSTYYEQYF. In DNA, the CDR3 is TGCAGCGTCTCGACATACTACGAGCAGTACTTC.

The chain combines TRBV6-2 or TRBV6-3 with TRBJ2-7; tentatively, D is TRBD1 (7 bases). Germline assignment: CDR1 MNHEY and CDR2 SVGEGT. V was clipped by 8 bases and J by 3 bases, with 11 bases between them. The CDR3 runs 12 residues. CDR3 loop: CASGQGGYEQYF. CDR3 DNA: TGTGCCAGCGGCCAGGGGGGCTACGAGCAGTACTTC.

This clonotype has ten or more counts. This chain joins TRBV20-1 and TRBJ2-4, with D uncertain. V lost 0 bases, J lost 7 bases, and 10 bases lay in between. Germline V gene sequence: CDR1 DFQATT, CDR2 SNEGSKA (reference sequence). The CDR3 loop spans 13 amino acids. The chain's CDR3 is CSARDMWANIQYF. The CDR3 nucleotides are TGCAGTGCTAGAGATATGTGGGCGAACATTCAGTACTTC.

This clonotype came up a few times. The chain joins TRBV18 to TRBJ2-1; maybe TRBD2 (6 bases). Trimming pared 4 bases from V and 8 bases from J, leaving 21 bases between. CDR1 KGHSH and CDR2 LQKENI come from the germline V gene. The CDR3 runs to 16 residues. The CDR3 reads CASSHPGLAILHEQFF. DNA of the CDR3: TGTGCCAGCTCACACCCGGGCCTAGCGATTTTGCATGAGCAGTTCTTC.

There are many counts of this clonotype. As DNA, the CDR3 is TGTGCCAGCAGCCAAGATCCGGGGTTCTATGGCTACACCTTC. Translation: CASSQDPGFYGYTF. The V and J genes are TRBV4-2 and TRBJ1-2; D call uncertain. The CDR3 is made up of 14 amino acids. Trimming took off 0 bases at V and 4 bases at J, with 9 bases between the two ends. Germline CDR1 and CDR2: LGHNA and YNFKEQ.

V usage is TRBV3-1 and J usage is TRBJ2-7, with 8 bases that match TRBD1. The CDR3 is 18 amino acids. The ends lost 0 bases at V and 2 bases at J; junction bases unmatched: 12. Germline V gene data show CDR1 as LGHDT and CDR2 as YNNKEL (reference sequence). The CDR3 DNA follows: TGTGCCAGCAGCCAAGATCCCACCGGACAGGGAAGGGCCTACGAGCAGTACTTC. It encodes CASSQDPTGQGRAYEQYF.

The sample holds a few counts of this clonotype. The chain recombines TRBV7-9 with TRBJ2-1, with 7 bases fitting TRBD1. The CDR3 has 15 amino acids. The ends lost 5 bases at V and 4 bases at J; junction bases unmatched: 8. Germline CDR1 reads SEHNR; CDR2 reads FQNEAQ (reference sequence). The CDR3 spells CASSTDRDRYNEQFF. CDR3 sequence (DNA): TGTGCCAGCAGCACCGACCGGGACAGATACAATGAGCAGTTCTTC.